The 32 T cell receptor beta chains below were found in one sample sequenced in a study of OX40 agonist ivuxolimab in advanced cancers. Sequencing was performed with immunoSEQ multiplex PCR; in TCRdb, only in-frame clones are kept and a portion is missing. The sample includes roughly 40,000 clones, around 90% of them seen just once. The specimen was CD4+ or CD8+ T cells sorted from blood, collected in a trial of the OX40 agonist ivuxolimab. Receptors were obtained from an adult with an advanced solid tumor such as melanoma, head and neck, liver or kidney cancer.

In regard to this clone: Mismatch with germline at one junction end may stem from a read error. The V and J genes are TRBV5-1 and TRBJ1-5; D may be TRBD1 (5 bases). The CDR3 loop spans 15 amino acids. Germline lookup yields CDR1 SGHRS and CDR2 YFSETQ. The CDR3 loop reads CASKRDPFSNQPRHF. The CDR3 region has the DNA TGCGCCAGCAAGCGGGACCCCTTTTCCAATCAGCCCCGGCATTTT.

The V gene is TRBV5-8, the J gene TRBJ1-1; TRBD1 is a possible D gene (6 bases). Per germline, CDR1 SGHTS and CDR2 YDEGEE. This CDR3 has 13 amino acids. V was clipped by 2 bases and J by 4 bases, with 9 bases between them. CDR3 coding DNA: TGTGCCAGCAGCTTACAGGGTCTCACTGAAGCTTTCTTT. Amino acids: CASSLQGLTEAFF.

The chain carries TRBV5-6 and TRBJ1-2, with D perhaps TRBD1 (5 bases). Between the trimmed V and J ends, which lost 0 bases and 3 bases, there was a span of 15 bases. The CDR3 runs 16 residues. CDR1 and CDR2 from the germline V gene are SGHDT and YYEEEE. The CDR3 DNA is TGTGCCAGCAGCTTGGCCTTGGGGGGAGTATACTATGGCTACACCTTC. Amino acids: CASSLALGGVYYGYTF.

The chain couples TRBV7-9 to TRBJ1-2; TRBD1 is a possible D gene (5 bases). The CDR3 runs 12 residues. Germline V gene data show CDR1 as SEHNR and CDR2 as FQNEAQ (reference sequence). Trimming stripped 5 bases from V and 4 bases from J, with 8 bases between. CDR3 amino acids: CASSNQGYGYTF. CDR3 DNA: TGTGCCAGCAGCAACCAGGGCTATGGCTACACCTTC.

The J gene is TRBJ1-6, the V gene TRBV5-4; TRBD1 is a possible D gene (6 bases). This CDR3 is built from 15 residues. Per germline, CDR1 SGHNT and CDR2 YYREEE (reference sequence). V gave up 2 bases and J gave up 3 bases, with 9 bases separating them. The CDR3 reads CASSFRDNYNSPLHF. CDR3 bases: TGTGCCAGCAGCTTCAGGGACAACTATAATTCACCCCTCCACTTT. Based on the CDR3 plus reference TRBV5-4 and TRBJ1-6, the full variable domain is ETGVTQSPTHLIKTRGQQVTLRCSSQSGHNTVSWYQQALGQGPQFIFQYYREEENGRGNFPPRFSGLQFPNYSSELNVNALELDDSALYLCASSFRDNYNSPLHFGNGTRLTVT.

J is TRBJ1-4 and V is TRBV7-9; 7 bases map to TRBD1. The V gene end was trimmed by 6 bases and the J gene end by 7 bases; junction bases not matched to a gene: 11. The germline V gene encodes CDR1 SEHNR and CDR2 FQNEAQ (reference sequence). The CDR3 is 15 residues long. The CDR3 is CASSYPGTDSEKLFF. The CDR3 bases are TGTGCCAGCAGTTACCCCGGGACAGATTCTGAAAAACTGTTTTTT.

The chain carries TRBV5-1 and TRBJ1-2; possibly TRBD1 for D (6 bases). CDR3 length: 14 residues. V was cut by 3 bases and J by 2 bases, with 11 bases left in between. Germline V gene lookup returns CDR1 SGHRS and CDR2 YFSETQ. The CDR3 DNA reads as TGCGCCAGCAGCTCTTCGACAGGCAACTATGGCTACACCTTC. Protein: CASSSSTGNYGYTF. Together with reference TRBV5-1 and TRBJ1-2, the CDR3 gives the full variable domain: KAGVTQTPRYLIKTRGQQVTLSCSPISGHRSVSWYQQTPGQGLQFLFEYFSETQRNKGNFPGRFSGRQFSNSRSEMNVSTLELGDSALYLCASSSSTGNYGYTFGSGTRLTVV.

V usage is TRBV5-1 and J usage is TRBJ1-1; no clear D gene. Germline V lookup: CDR1 SGHRS, CDR2 YFSETQ. V lost 0 bases and J lost 11, with 17 bases in between. The CDR3 covers 14 residues. The CDR3 loop is CASSLEGRAAGAFF. CDR3 nucleotide sequence: TGCGCCAGCAGCTTGGAGGGTAGGGCAGCTGGGGCTTTCTTT. The variable domain in full, with the rest retrieved from reference TRBV5-1 and TRBJ1-1, is KAGVTQTPRYLIKTRGQQVTLSCSPISGHRSVSWYQQTPGQGLQFLFEYFSETQRNKGNFPGRFSGRQFSNSRSEMNVSTLELGDSALYLCASSLEGRAAGAFFGQGTRLTVV.

The chain recombines TRBV7-3 with TRBJ2-2; D call uncertain. V lost 5 bases, J lost 0 bases, and 7 bases lay in between. The CDR3 loop spans 14 amino acids. From germline, CDR1 is SGHTA and CDR2 FQGTGA. The CDR3 sequence is CASSTNSNTGELFF. The CDR3 coding sequence is TGTGCCAGCAGCACCAACTCGAACACCGGGGAGCTGTTTTTT.

V usage is TRBV30 and J usage is TRBJ2-3; D perhaps matches TRBD2 (6 bases). The germline V gene encodes CDR1 GTSNPN and CDR2 SVGIG (reference sequence). Trimming pared 0 bases from V and 4 bases from J, leaving 17 bases between. There are 16 residues in the CDR3. Here the CDR3 reads CAWSVQRGMGPDTQYF. CDR3 coding DNA: TGTGCCTGGAGTGTACAACGGGGGATGGGCCCAGATACGCAGTATTTT.

This rearrangement joins TRBV28 to TRBJ1-3, with TRBD1 matching over 9 bases. V lost 4 bases and J lost 4; bases outside the gene matches: 5. The CDR3 is made up of 15 amino acids. Germline CDR1 and CDR2: MDHEN and SYDVKM. The CDR3 is CASSSGQGGGNTIYF. Written as DNA, the CDR3 is TGTGCCAGCAGTTCGGGACAGGGTGGAGGAAACACCATATATTTT.

The genes are TRBV2 and TRBJ2-2, with TRBD1 matching over 7 bases. Germline V gene data show CDR1 as SNHLY and CDR2 as FYNNEI. With V trimmed by 2 bases and J by 2 bases, 2 bases remained unmatched. This CDR3 contains 15 residues. CDR3 nucleotides: TGTGCCAGCAGTGAAAGGGGGCCCAACACCGGGGAGCTGTTTTTT. It encodes CASSERGPNTGELFF.

This rearrangement joins TRBV5-1 to TRBJ1-6; D ambiguous. The germline V gene has CDR1 SGHRS and CDR2 YFSETQ. This CDR3 is built from 16 residues. The ends were cut back, 7 bases at V and 0 bases at J, with 14 bases in the middle. This CDR3 is CASHHSWSSYNSPLHF. The CDR3 nucleotides are TGCGCCAGCCATCACAGCTGGTCCTCCTATAATTCACCCCTCCACTTT. Using reference TRBV5-1 and TRBJ1-6 for the parts outside the CDR3, the full variable domain is KAGVTQTPRYLIKTRGQQVTLSCSPISGHRSVSWYQQTPGQGLQFLFEYFSETQRNKGNFPGRFSGRQFSNSRSEMNVSTLELGDSALYLCASHHSWSSYNSPLHFGNGTRLTVT.

V and J are TRBV5-8 and TRBJ1-4; possible D gene TRBD1, 6 bases. The germline CDR1 and CDR2 sequences are SGHTS and YDEGEE. The CDR3 is 10 residues long. Trimming took 8 bases from V and 14 from J, leaving 13 bases between them. The CDR3 spells CARLWGRLFF. In nucleotides, the CDR3 is TGTGCCAGATTATGGGGGCGGCTGTTTTTT.

The DNA for the CDR3 is TGTGCCAGCGGGACCGGGACTAGCGGATTCGGGGCCAACGTCCTGACTTTC. Its translation is CASGTGTSGFGANVLTF. The chain joins TRBV28 to TRBJ2-6, with TRBD2 identical over 11 bases. Trimming removed 8 bases from V and 4 bases from J; junction bases left unmatched: 10. The CDR3 covers 17 residues. Germline values: CDR1 MDHEN, CDR2 SYDVKM.

This chain joins TRBV11-2 and TRBJ2-7; weak D call: TRBD2 (6 bases). The CDR3 covers 18 residues. From germline, CDR1 is SGHAT and CDR2 FQNNGV. V lost 1 base, J lost 0 bases, and 19 bases lay in between. CDR3 region: CASSLGPPGRGSSYEQYF. CDR3 sequence (DNA): TGTGCCAGCAGCTTAGGGCCGCCGGGGCGGGGATCCTCCTACGAGCAGTACTTC.

This clone showed up just once. The rearrangement joins TRBV5-1 to TRBJ2-5, with TRBD2 identical over 9 bases. The germline gives CDR1 SGHRS, CDR2 YFSETQ. CDR3 length: 14 amino acids. Trimming removed 4 bases from V and 5 bases from J; junction bases left unmatched: 6. Here the CDR3 DNA reads TGCGCCAGCAGCGTAGCGGGAGTTCGGGAGACCCAGTACTTC. It specifies CASSVAGVRETQYF.

CDR3 nucleotide sequence: TGTGCCTGGAGTGTTACAGGGACGAAGACCCAGTACTTC. Its protein is CAWSVTGTKTQYF. The chain employs TRBV30 and TRBJ2-5, with D maybe TRBD1 (6 bases). Trimming stripped 0 bases from V and 6 bases from J, with 11 bases between. Germline V CDR1 and CDR2: GTSNPN, SVGIG (reference sequence). The CDR3 sequence is 13 residues long.

The CDR3 sequence is CASSPPRGAGAGNTIYF. The CDR3 nucleotides read TGTGCCAGCTCACCACCACGAGGGGCGGGCGCTGGAAACACCATATATTTT. This chain links TRBV18 with TRBJ1-3; D may be TRBD1 (5 bases). The V gene's germline CDR1 is KGHSH and CDR2 LQKENI. V shed 0 bases and J shed 2 bases, with 14 bases lying between them. The CDR3 spans 17 residues.

The chain has TRBV7-2 and TRBJ1-6; a weak D match, TRBD1 (6 bases). Trimming took off 2 bases at V and 4 bases at J, with 9 bases between the two ends. Per the germline V gene, CDR1 is SGHTA and CDR2 is FQGNSA. CDR3 length: 15 amino acids. CDR3 residues: CASSLWTAYNSPLHF. In DNA form, the CDR3 reads TGTGCCAGCAGCTTATGGACAGCGTATAATTCACCCCTCCACTTT.

This clone occurred once. The rearrangement uses TRBV30 and TRBJ2-7; D is possibly TRBD2 (6 bases). The length of the CDR3 is 14 residues. With 2 bases removed from V and 3 bases from J, the gap between germline ends came to 14 bases. The germline CDR1 and CDR2 sequences are GTSNPN and SVGIG (reference sequence). CDR3 coding DNA: TGTGCCTGGAGTATCCCCGGGAGACTCTACGAGCAGTACTTC. The encoded protein is CAWSIPGRLYEQYF.

This clone has a handful of counts. The rearrangement links TRBV6-1 to TRBJ2-1, with unresolved D. V shed 2 bases and J shed 6 bases, with 29 bases lying between them. Germline lookup yields CDR1 MNHNS and CDR2 SASEGT. CDR3 length equals 20 residues. The CDR3 reads CASSEYAFVGLLRSGNEQFF. CDR3 DNA sequence: TGTGCCAGCAGTGAATATGCGTTCGTGGGCCTCCTAAGGTCTGGCAATGAGCAGTTCTTC.

This rearrangement joins TRBV27 to TRBJ2-1; possibly TRBD2 for D (5 bases). This CDR3 contains 15 residues. The V end was cut by 6 bases, the J end by 4 bases, with 16 bases between. Per germline, CDR1 MNHEY and CDR2 SMNVEV (reference sequence). The DNA of the CDR3 is TGTGCCAGCAGCCGATCTAGCAATACTTACAATGAGCAGTTCTTC. This codes for CASSRSSNTYNEQFF.

This chain links TRBV7-2 with TRBJ1-5, with 10 bases fitting TRBD1. The germline CDR1 and CDR2 sequences are SGHTA and FQGNSA. The V and J ends lost 3 bases and 6 bases, in that order; junction bases with no gene match: 5. The CDR3 extends over 15 amino acids. The CDR3 nucleotides read TGTGCCAGCAGCTTGACGGGACAGGGGAGTCAGCCCCAGCATTTT. As protein: CASSLTGQGSQPQHF.

The chain links TRBV6-1 to TRBJ2-5; 9 nucleotides align to TRBD2. The CDR3 has 13 residues. CDR1 is MNHNS and CDR2 is SASEGT in the germline V gene. Trimming at V came to 7 bases and at J to 5 bases, leaving 5 bases not matched to a gene. Here the CDR3 reads CASNGLALETQYF. CDR3 nucleotide sequence: TGTGCCAGCAACGGACTAGCGTTGGAGACCCAGTACTTC.

This rearrangement joins TRBV28 to TRBJ2-7; D is undetermined. The CDR3 has 14 amino acids. Per germline, CDR1 MDHEN and CDR2 SYDVKM. V lost 3 bases and J 0 bases, leaving 9 bases between the germline ends. The CDR3 DNA reads as TGTGCCAGCAGTTTGGCAGGCAACTCCTACGAGCAGTACTTC. Translated: CASSLAGNSYEQYF.

The genes are TRBV10-3 and TRBJ2-5; 8 bases match TRBD1. Trimming took 6 bases from V and 3 from J; bases not matched to a gene: 3. This CDR3 comprises 13 residues. Per the germline V gene, CDR1 is ENHRY and CDR2 is SYGVKD. CDR3 sequence reads: CAIRLQGEETQYF. In DNA, the CDR3 is TGTGCCATCAGACTACAGGGGGAAGAGACCCAGTACTTC.

This rearrangement joins TRBV6-1 to TRBJ1-3; D uncertain. Germline CDR1 MNHNS, CDR2 SASEGT. Trimming pared 0 bases from V and 0 bases from J, leaving 9 bases between. This CDR3 region has 16 residues. The CDR3: CASSEAGLNSGNTIYF. CDR3 sequence (DNA): TGTGCCAGCAGTGAAGCTGGTCTGAACTCTGGAAACACCATATATTTT.

The CDR3, as DNA: TGTGCCACCAGCAGAGATCGGCTAGCGGGAGAGGGGAGCTCCTACAATGAGCAGTTCTTC. Its translation: CATSRDRLAGEGSSYNEQFF. This chain uses TRBV15 with TRBJ2-1; 10 bases are shared with TRBD2. V was pared by 0 bases and J by 0 bases, with 11 bases of the junction left unmatched. The CDR3 runs 20 residues. Germline V CDR1 and CDR2: LNHNV, YYDKDF (reference sequence).

This chain links TRBV7-6 with TRBJ2-7, with D possibly matching TRBD1 (6 bases). Trimming removed 3 bases at V and 0 bases at J, with 9 bases between. Germline V CDR1 and CDR2: SGHVS, FNYEAQ. The CDR3 has 14 residues. The CDR3 DNA follows: TGTGCCAGCAGCTTCGACAGGATCTCCTACGAGCAGTACTTC. It codes for CASSFDRISYEQYF. Filled out from reference TRBV7-6 and TRBJ2-7, the complete variable domain reads GAGVSQSPRYKVTKRGQDVALRCDPISGHVSLYWYRQALGQGPEFLTYFNYEAQQDKSGLPNDRFSAERPEGSISTLTIQRTEQRDSAMYRCASSFDRISYEQYFGPGTRLTVT.

The chain has TRBV7-9 and TRBJ2-7; TRBD1 matches at 9 bases. The trim removed 5 bases at V and 5 bases at J, leaving 7 bases unmatched. The germline CDR1 and CDR2 sequences are SEHNR and FQNEAQ (reference sequence). The CDR3 runs to 14 residues. DNA of the CDR3: TGTGCCAGCAGCCCCGGGACAGGGAGGAACGAGCAGTACTTC. Translation gives CASSPGTGRNEQYF.

The chain couples TRBV5-1 to TRBJ2-7, with D perhaps matching TRBD2 (5 bases). Trimming left V 3 bases short and J 0 bases short, with 13 bases between. CDR1 and CDR2 (germline): SGHRS, YFSETQ. The CDR3 has 15 residues. The CDR3 sequence: CASSSSPHTSYEQYF. CDR3 nucleotide sequence: TGCGCCAGCAGCTCTAGCCCCCACACCTCCTACGAGCAGTACTTC.